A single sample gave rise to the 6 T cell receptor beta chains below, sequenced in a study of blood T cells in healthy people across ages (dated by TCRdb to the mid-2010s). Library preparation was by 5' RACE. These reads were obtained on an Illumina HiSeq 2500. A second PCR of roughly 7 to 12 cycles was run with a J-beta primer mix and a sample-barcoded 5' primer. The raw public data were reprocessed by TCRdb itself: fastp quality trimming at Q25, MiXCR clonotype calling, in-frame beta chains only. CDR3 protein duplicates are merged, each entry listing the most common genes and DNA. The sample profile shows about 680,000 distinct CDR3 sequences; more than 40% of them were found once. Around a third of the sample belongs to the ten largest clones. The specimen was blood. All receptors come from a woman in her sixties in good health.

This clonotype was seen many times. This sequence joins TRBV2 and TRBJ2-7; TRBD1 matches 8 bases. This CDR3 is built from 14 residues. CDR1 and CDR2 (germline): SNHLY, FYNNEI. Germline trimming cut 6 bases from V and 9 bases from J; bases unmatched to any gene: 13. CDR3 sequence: CASRSGQVAGAQYF. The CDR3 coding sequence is TGTGCCAGCAGATCGGGACAGGTGGCAGGGGCGCAGTACTTC.

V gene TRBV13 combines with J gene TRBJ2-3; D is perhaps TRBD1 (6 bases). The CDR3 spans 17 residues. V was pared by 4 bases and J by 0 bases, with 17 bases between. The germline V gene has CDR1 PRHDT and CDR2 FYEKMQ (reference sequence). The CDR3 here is CASSSTPGTPSTDTQYF. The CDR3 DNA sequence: TGTGCCAGCAGCTCTACCCCCGGGACACCTAGCACAGATACGCAGTATTTT. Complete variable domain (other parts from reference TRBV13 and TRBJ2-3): AAGVIQSPRHLIKEKRETATLKCYPIPRHDTVYWYQQGPGQDPQFLISFYEKMQSDKGSIPDRFSAQQFSDYHSELNMSSLELGDSALYFCASSSTPGTPSTDTQYFGPGTRLTVL.

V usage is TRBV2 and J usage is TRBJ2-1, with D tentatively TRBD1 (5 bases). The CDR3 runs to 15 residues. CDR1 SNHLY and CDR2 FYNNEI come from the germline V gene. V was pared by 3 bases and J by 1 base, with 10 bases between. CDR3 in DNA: TGTGCCAGCAGTGACAGGGATTATTCCTACAATGAGCAGTTCTTC. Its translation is CASSDRDYSYNEQFF.

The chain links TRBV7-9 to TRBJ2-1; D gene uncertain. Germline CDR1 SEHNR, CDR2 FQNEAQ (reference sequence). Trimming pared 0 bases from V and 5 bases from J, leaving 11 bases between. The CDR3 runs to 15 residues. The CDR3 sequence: CASSLAGIRNNEQFF. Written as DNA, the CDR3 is TGTGCCAGCAGCTTAGCGGGGATCAGAAACAATGAGCAGTTCTTC.

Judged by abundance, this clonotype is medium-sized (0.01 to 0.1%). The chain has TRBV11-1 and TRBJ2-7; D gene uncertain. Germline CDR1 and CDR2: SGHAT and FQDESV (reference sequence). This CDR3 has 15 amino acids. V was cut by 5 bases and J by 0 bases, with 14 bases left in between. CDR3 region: CASSALGRSSYEQYF. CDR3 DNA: TGTGCCAGCAGCGCTCTAGGGCGGAGCTCCTACGAGCAGTACTTC.

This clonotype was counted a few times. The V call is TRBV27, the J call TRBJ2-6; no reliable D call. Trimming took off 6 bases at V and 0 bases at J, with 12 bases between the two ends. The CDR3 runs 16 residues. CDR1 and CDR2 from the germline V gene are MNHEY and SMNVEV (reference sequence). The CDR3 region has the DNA TGTGCCAGCAGCCGCTTTAGGCCCTCTGGGGCCAACGTCCTGACTTTC. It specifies CASSRFRPSGANVLTF. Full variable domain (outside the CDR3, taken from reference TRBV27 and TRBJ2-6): EAQVTQNPRYLITVTGKKLTVTCSQNMNHEYMSWYRQDPGLGLRQIYYSMNVEVTDKGDVPEGYKVSRKEKRNFPLILESPSPNQTSLYFCASSRFRPSGANVLTFGAGSRLTVL.